These 11 T cell receptor beta chains came from one sample sequenced in a study of blood T cell repertoires in COVID-19. Profiled with immunoSEQ multiplex PCR; TCRdb holds only in-frame clones, not every one. Of 35,000 to 45,000 clones listed, about nine tenths are singletons. What was sequenced was peripheral blood. The receptors were gathered from a human donor in a cohort sampled during active COVID-19.

The genes are TRBV27 and TRBJ1-4, with 7 bases aligning to TRBD1. CDR1 and CDR2 (germline): MNHEY, SMNVEV (reference sequence). The CDR3 loop spans 14 amino acids. V was pared by 6 bases and J by 2 bases, with 3 bases of the junction left unmatched. The CDR3 here is CASRSGQTNEKLFF. In DNA form, the CDR3 reads TGTGCCAGCAGGTCGGGACAGACTAATGAAAAACTGTTTTTT.

The rearrangement uses TRBV6-5 and TRBJ2-7; 10 bases agree with TRBD1. Trimming took 4 bases from V and 7 from J; bases not matched to a gene: 7. The germline gives CDR1 MNHEY, CDR2 SVGAGI. The CDR3 covers 14 residues. CDR3 bases: TGTGCCAGCAGTTCCGACAGGGGGCCTGTTGAGCAGTACTTC. It encodes CASSSDRGPVEQYF.

The V and J genes are TRBV6-2 or TRBV6-3 and TRBJ2-7; D is unclear. The germline V gene encodes CDR1 MNHEY and CDR2 SVGEGT. The CDR3 contains 16 residues. Trimming pared 0 bases from V and 0 bases from J, leaving 12 bases between. CDR3 amino acids: CASSYSIAFSSYEQYF. The CDR3, as DNA: TGTGCCAGCAGTTACTCGATAGCTTTTAGCTCCTACGAGCAGTACTTC.

The chain carries TRBV5-1 and TRBJ2-7, with TRBD1 matching over 10 bases. Germline trimming cut 0 bases from V and 3 bases from J; bases unmatched to any gene: 9. This CDR3 region has 17 residues. Germline V CDR1 and CDR2: SGHRS, YFSETQ. CDR3 in DNA: TGCGCCAGCAGCTTGGCCCCCAGGACAGGGGGAGACTACGAGCAGTACTTC. This translates into CASSLAPRTGGDYEQYF.

The gene calls are TRBV7-2 and TRBJ2-7; 10 nucleotides agree with TRBD2. Germline values: CDR1 SGHTA, CDR2 FQGNSA. This CDR3 contains 14 residues. The V gene end was trimmed by 4 bases and the J gene end by 3 bases; junction bases not matched to a gene: 3. In nucleotides, the CDR3 is TGTGCCAGCAGCTCCACTAGCGGGGTCTACGAGCAGTACTTC. Its translation: CASSSTSGVYEQYF.

Only one count was recorded for this clone. This sequence joins TRBV9 and TRBJ2-1; TRBD2 agrees at 10 bases. The CDR3 is made up of 18 amino acids. The J segment lost 5 bases and the V segment lost 3 bases, leaving 14 bases of the junction unmatched. Per germline, CDR1 SGDLS and CDR2 YYNGEE. The CDR3 reads CASSDGLAEGISDNEQFF. The CDR3 DNA reads TGTGCCAGCAGCGACGGACTAGCGGAGGGTATTTCTGACAATGAGCAGTTCTTC.

The V call is TRBV2, the J call TRBJ1-5, with D possibly matching TRBD1 (6 bases). CDR3 length: 17 amino acids. In germline, CDR1 is SNHLY, CDR2 FYNNEI. The V gene lost 4 bases and the J gene lost 1 base, with 17 bases spanning the gap. CDR3 sequence (DNA): TGTGCCAGCAGTGTAAGGGAGACAGGTATGAGCAATCAGCCCCAGCATTTT. This encodes CASSVRETGMSNQPQHF.

The chain couples TRBV5-1 to TRBJ2-7; tentative D call: TRBD2 (7 bases). The CDR3 covers 16 residues. The V end lost 0 bases, the J end lost 2 bases, and 15 bases lay between the germline ends. CDR1 is SGHRS, CDR2 YFSETQ, per germline. The CDR3 reads CASSLEGGPRPYEQYF. The DNA of the CDR3 is TGCGCCAGCAGCTTGGAGGGGGGGCCGCGCCCCTACGAGCAGTACTTC.

The chain joins TRBV6-2 or TRBV6-3 to TRBJ2-7, with 7 positions matching TRBD1. Germline CDR1 reads MNHEY; CDR2 reads SVGEGT. J lost 2 bases, V lost 0 bases, and 1 base had no gene match. There are 14 residues in the CDR3. The DNA for the CDR3 is TGTGCCAGCAGTTACTCCGGGACAGCCTACGAGCAGTACTTC. This codes for CASSYSGTAYEQYF.

The rearrangement joins TRBV4-3 to TRBJ1-4; D is undetermined. V lost 0 bases and J lost 1, with 18 bases in between. The CDR3 runs to 19 residues. The germline CDR1 and CDR2 sequences are LGHNA and YSLEER. In DNA form, the CDR3 reads TGCGCCAGCAGCCAAGATCCACCAATTGGGGAGGTAACTAATGAAAAACTGTTTTTT. Its translation is CASSQDPPIGEVTNEKLFF.

The chain combines TRBV5-6 with TRBJ1-4; TRBD1 matches 9 bases. Germline loops: CDR1 SGHDT, CDR2 YYEEEE. This CDR3 spans 14 amino acids. Losses at the gene ends were 4 bases for V and 8 bases for J; bases not matched to a gene: 6. This CDR3 is CASSIQGALEKLFF. The CDR3 nucleotides are TGTGCCAGCAGCATACAGGGGGCATTAGAAAAACTGTTTTTT.